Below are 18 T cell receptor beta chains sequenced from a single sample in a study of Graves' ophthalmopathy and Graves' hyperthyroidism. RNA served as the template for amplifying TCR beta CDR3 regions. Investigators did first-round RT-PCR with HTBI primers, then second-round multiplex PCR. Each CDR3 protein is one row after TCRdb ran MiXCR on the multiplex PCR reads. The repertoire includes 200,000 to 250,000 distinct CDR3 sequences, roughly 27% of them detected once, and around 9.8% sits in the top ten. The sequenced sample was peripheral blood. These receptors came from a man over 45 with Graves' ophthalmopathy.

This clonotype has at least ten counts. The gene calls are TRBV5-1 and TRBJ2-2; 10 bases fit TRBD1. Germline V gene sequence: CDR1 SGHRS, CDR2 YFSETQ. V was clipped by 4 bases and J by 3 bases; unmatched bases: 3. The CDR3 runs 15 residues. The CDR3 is CASSIGQGDTGELFF. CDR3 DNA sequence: TGCGCCAGCAGCATAGGACAGGGGGACACCGGGGAGCTGTTTTTT.

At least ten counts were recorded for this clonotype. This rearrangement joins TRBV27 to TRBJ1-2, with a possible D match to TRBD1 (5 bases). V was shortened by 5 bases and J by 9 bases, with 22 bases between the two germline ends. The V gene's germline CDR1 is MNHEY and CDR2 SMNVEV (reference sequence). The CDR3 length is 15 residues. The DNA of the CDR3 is TGTGCCAGCAGTCCCCGTGGCGGGGCAGGGAGCAGCTACACCTTC. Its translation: CASSPRGGAGSSYTF.

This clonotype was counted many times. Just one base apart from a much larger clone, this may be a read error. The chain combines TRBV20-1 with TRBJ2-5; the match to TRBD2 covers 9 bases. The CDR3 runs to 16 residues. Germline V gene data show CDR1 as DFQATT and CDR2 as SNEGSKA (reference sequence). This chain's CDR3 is CSARGLREGPRETQCF. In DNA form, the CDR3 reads TGCAGTGCTAGAGGTCTGCGGGAGGGCCCTCGTGAGACCCAGTGCTTC.

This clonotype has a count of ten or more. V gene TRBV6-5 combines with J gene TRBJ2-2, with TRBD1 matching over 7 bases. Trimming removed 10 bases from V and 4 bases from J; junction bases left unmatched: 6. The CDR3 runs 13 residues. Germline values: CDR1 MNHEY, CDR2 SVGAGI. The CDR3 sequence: CATLTGVTGELFF. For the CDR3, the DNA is TGTGCCACCTTAACAGGGGTCACCGGGGAGCTGTTTTTT.

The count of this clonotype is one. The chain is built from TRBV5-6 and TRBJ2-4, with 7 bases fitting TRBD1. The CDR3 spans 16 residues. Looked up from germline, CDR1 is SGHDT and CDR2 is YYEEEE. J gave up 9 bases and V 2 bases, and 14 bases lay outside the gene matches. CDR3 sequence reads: CASSLHETGFYGIQYF. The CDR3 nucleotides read TGTGCCAGCAGCTTACACGAGACAGGGTTTTACGGCATTCAGTACTTC.

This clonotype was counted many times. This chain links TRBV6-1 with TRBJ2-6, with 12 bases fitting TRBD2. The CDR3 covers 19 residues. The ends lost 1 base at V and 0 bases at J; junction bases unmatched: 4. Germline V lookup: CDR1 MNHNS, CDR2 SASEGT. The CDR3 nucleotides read TGTGCCAGCAGTGAAGGACTAGCGGGAGAAGGCTCTGGGGCCAACGTCCTGACTTTC. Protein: CASSEGLAGEGSGANVLTF.

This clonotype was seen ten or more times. CDR3 DNA sequence: TGTGCCAGCAGTTACGACCTGCCAGGGGAGACCCAGTACTTC. Translation gives CASSYDLPGETQYF. This chain joins TRBV6-5 and TRBJ2-5; D may be TRBD1 (5 bases). CDR3 length: 14 residues. Deletions cut 2 bases from V and 5 bases from J, with 12 bases between. The V gene's germline CDR1 is MNHEY and CDR2 SVGAGI.

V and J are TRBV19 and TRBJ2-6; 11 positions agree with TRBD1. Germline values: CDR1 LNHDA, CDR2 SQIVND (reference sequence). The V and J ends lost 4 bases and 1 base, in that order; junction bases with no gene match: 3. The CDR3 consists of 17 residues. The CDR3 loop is CASSTRDRGSGANVLTF. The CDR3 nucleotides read TGTGCCAGTAGTACCCGGGACAGGGGGTCTGGGGCCAACGTCCTGACTTTC.

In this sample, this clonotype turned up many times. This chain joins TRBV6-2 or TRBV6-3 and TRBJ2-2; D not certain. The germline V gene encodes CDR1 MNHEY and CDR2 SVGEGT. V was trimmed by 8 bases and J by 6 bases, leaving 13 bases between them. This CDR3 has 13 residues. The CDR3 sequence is CASCHDLAGELFF. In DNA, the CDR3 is TGTGCCAGCTGCCACGACCTGGCCGGGGAGCTGTTTTTT.

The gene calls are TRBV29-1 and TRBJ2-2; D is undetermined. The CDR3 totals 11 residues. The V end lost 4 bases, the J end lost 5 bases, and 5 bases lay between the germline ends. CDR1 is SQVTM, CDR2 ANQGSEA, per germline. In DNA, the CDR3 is TGCAGCGTTGCGGTGACCGGGGAGCTGTTTTTT. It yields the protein CSVAVTGELFF.

CDR3 coding DNA: TGCAGTGCTCCCTCAGCACGCTATGGCTACACCTTC. This sequence encodes CSAPSARYGYTF. This rearrangement joins TRBV20-1 to TRBJ1-2; unclear D gene. The germline V gene has CDR1 DFQATT and CDR2 SNEGSKA (reference sequence). V lost 5 bases and J 4 bases, leaving 11 bases between the germline ends. The CDR3 has 12 residues.

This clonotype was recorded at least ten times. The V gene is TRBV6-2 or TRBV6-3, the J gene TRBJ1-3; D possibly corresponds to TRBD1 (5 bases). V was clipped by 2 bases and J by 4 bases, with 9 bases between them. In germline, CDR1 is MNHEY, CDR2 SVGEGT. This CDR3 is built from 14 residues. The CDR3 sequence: CASSYQGSGNTIYF. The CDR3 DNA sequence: TGTGCCAGCAGTTACCAGGGCTCCGGAAACACCATATATTTT.

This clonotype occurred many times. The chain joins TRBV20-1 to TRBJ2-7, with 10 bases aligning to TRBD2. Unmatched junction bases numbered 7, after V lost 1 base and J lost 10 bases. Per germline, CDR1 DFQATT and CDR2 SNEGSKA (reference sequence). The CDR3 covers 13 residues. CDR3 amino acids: CSARVASGGTQYF. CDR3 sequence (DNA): TGCAGTGCTAGAGTGGCTAGCGGGGGAACACAGTACTTC.

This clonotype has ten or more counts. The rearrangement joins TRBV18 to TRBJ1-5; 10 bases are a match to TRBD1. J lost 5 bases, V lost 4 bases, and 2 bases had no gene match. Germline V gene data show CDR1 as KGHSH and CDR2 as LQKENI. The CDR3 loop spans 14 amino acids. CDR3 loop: CASSRQGADQPQHF. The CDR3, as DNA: TGTGCCAGCTCACGACAGGGGGCCGATCAGCCCCAGCATTTT.

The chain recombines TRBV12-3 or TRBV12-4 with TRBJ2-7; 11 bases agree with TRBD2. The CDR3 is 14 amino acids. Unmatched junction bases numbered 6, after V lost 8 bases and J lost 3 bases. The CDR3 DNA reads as TGTGCCAGCGGAAGACTAGCGGGAAGCTACGAGCAGTACTTC. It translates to CASGRLAGSYEQYF.

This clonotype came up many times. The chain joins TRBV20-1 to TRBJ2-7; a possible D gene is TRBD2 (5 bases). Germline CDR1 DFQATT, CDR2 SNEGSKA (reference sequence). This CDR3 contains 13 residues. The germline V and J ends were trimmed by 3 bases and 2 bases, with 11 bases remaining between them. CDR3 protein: CSARRSATYEQYF. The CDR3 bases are TGCAGTGCTAGGCGTAGCGCGACCTACGAGCAGTACTTC.

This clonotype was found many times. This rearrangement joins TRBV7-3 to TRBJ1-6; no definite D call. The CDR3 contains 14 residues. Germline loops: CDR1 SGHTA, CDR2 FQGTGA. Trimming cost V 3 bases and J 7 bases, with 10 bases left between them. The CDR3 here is CASSFRAPNSPLHF. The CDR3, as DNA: TGTGCCAGCAGCTTTCGGGCTCCGAATTCACCCCTCCACTTT.

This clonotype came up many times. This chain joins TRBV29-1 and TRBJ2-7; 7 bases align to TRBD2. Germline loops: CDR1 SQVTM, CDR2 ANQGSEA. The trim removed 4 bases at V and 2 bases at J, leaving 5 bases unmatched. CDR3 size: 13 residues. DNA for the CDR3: TGCAGCGTTGTGGGAGGGCGGACCTACGAGCAGTACTTC. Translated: CSVVGGRTYEQYF.